One sample yielded the 17 T cell receptor beta chains listed below, sequenced in a study of cytotoxic CD8 clonotypes in ibrutinib-treated CLL. TCRdb keeps only in-frame clones here, not all; method: immunoSEQ multiplex PCR. The profile shows about 50,000 clones, roughly three fifths of them singletons. Sequenced here: PBMCs, sampled after 24 months of ibrutinib treatment. Receptor source: a human donor with chronic lymphocytic leukemia.

This clone was found a few times. The chain combines TRBV5-6 with TRBJ1-6; D gene unclear. Germline V lookup: CDR1 SGHDT, CDR2 YYEEEE. The germline V and J ends were trimmed by 3 bases and 1 base, with 14 bases remaining between them. The CDR3 has 17 residues. This CDR3 reads CASSSDPRSSYNSPLHF. CDR3 nucleotide sequence: TGTGCCAGCAGCTCTGACCCTCGATCATCCTATAATTCACCCCTCCACTTT.

Written as DNA, the CDR3 is TGTGCCAGCAGCTCCTGGGACAGGGGGTCTGGGGCCAACGTCCTGACTTTC. Its protein product is CASSSWDRGSGANVLTF. This chain uses TRBV5-4 with TRBJ2-6; the match to TRBD1 covers 11 bases. J was trimmed by 1 base and V by 3 bases; bases with no gene match: 3. Germline CDR1 SGHNT, CDR2 YYREEE (reference sequence). This CDR3 spans 17 amino acids.

This rearrangement joins TRBV4-2 to TRBJ2-7; D uncertain. This CDR3 is 14 amino acids long. Trimming pared 0 bases from V and 3 bases from J, leaving 9 bases between. Germline lookup yields CDR1 LGHNA and CDR2 YNFKEQ. The CDR3 here is CASSQDQQGYEQYF. The CDR3 nucleotides are TGTGCCAGCAGCCAAGATCAGCAAGGCTACGAGCAGTACTTC.

This clone has a single count. V gene TRBV5-8 combines with J gene TRBJ2-1; D not resolved. Germline V gene sequence: CDR1 SGHTS, CDR2 YDEGEE. CDR3 length: 15 amino acids. The V end lost 3 bases, the J end lost 2 bases, and 12 bases lay between the germline ends. Here the CDR3 reads CASSYSPAPYNEQFF. In DNA, the CDR3 is TGTGCCAGCAGCTATAGCCCGGCTCCCTACAATGAGCAGTTCTTC.

V is TRBV5-1 and J is TRBJ2-7; no reliable D call. V was trimmed by 0 bases and J by 5 bases, leaving 6 bases between them. CDR3 size: 12 residues. Germline lookup yields CDR1 SGHRS and CDR2 YFSETQ. CDR3 sequence: CASSLGYDEQYF. In nucleotides, the CDR3 is TGCGCCAGCAGCTTGGGGTATGACGAGCAGTACTTC.

Here the CDR3 reads CASSPRQANTDTQYF. The CDR3 DNA follows: TGCGCCAGCAGCCCGCGCCAGGCAAACACAGATACGCAGTATTTT. The genes are TRBV5-1 and TRBJ2-3; D is ambiguous. V lost 4 bases and J lost 2, with 14 bases in between. The germline V gene has CDR1 SGHRS and CDR2 YFSETQ. This CDR3 spans 15 amino acids.

This clone showed up just a few times. This chain connects TRBV7-9 to TRBJ1-1; no clear D gene. CDR1 SEHNR and CDR2 FQNEAQ come from the germline V gene (reference sequence). V lost 5 bases and J lost 1, with 11 bases in between. This CDR3 has 14 amino acids. The CDR3 is CASSHVGPNTEAFF. CDR3 nucleotide sequence: TGTGCCAGCAGCCACGTGGGCCCGAACACTGAAGCTTTCTTT.

The rearrangement joins TRBV2 to TRBJ1-2; D gene unclear. The V end was cut by 4 bases, the J end by 7 bases, with 13 bases between. In germline, CDR1 is SNHLY, CDR2 FYNNEI. This CDR3 region has 13 residues. CDR3 in amino acids: CASSGYGETGYTF. CDR3 in DNA: TGTGCCAGCAGTGGGTACGGGGAGACTGGCTACACCTTC.

The CDR3 is CASSLSPIGGAGELFF. The CDR3 DNA follows: TGCGCCAGCAGCTTGAGTCCGATTGGAGGAGCCGGGGAGCTGTTTTTT. This chain uses TRBV5-1 with TRBJ2-2; a possible D gene is TRBD2 (5 bases). Looked up from germline, CDR1 is SGHRS and CDR2 is YFSETQ. Trimming cost V 1 base and J 6 bases, with 16 bases left between them. This CDR3 has 16 residues.

This clone was recorded a few times. The chain has TRBV6-6 and TRBJ2-2, with D unresolved. The CDR3 is made up of 16 amino acids. V lost 4 bases, J lost 4 bases, and 16 bases lay in between. The germline V gene has CDR1 MNHNY and CDR2 SVGAGI (reference sequence). CDR3 nucleotide sequence: TGTGCCAGCAGTTCCTCCCCCGAGTGGAGCACCGGGGAGCTGTTTTTT. The encoded protein is CASSSSPEWSTGELFF.

This chain connects TRBV5-1 to TRBJ1-6; TRBD1 matches at 7 bases. From germline, CDR1 is SGHRS and CDR2 YFSETQ. Trimming removed 4 bases from V and 9 bases from J; junction bases left unmatched: 13. CDR3 length: 16 residues. The CDR3 here is CASSTSDRNGISPLHF. CDR3 sequence (DNA): TGCGCCAGCAGCACCTCGGACAGGAATGGGATTTCACCCCTCCACTTT.

This clone was seen a few times. The sample carries other DNA sequences with the same CDR3. This chain links TRBV4-1 with TRBJ2-7, with a tentative D call TRBD1 (5 bases). The ends were cut back, 1 base at V and 3 bases at J, with 7 bases in the middle. This CDR3 comprises 13 residues. From germline, CDR1 is MGHRA and CDR2 YSYEKL. The CDR3 region has the DNA TGCGCCAGCAGCCAAGTTCAGGGCTACGAGCAGTACTTC. Translated, it gives CASSQVQGYEQYF.

V is TRBV6-1 and J is TRBJ2-3, with 7 positions matching TRBD2. With V trimmed by 3 bases and J by 5 bases, 5 bases remained unmatched. The CDR3 is 14 amino acids. From germline, CDR1 is MNHNS and CDR2 SASEGT. This chain's CDR3 is CASSERGYLDTQYF. For the CDR3, the DNA is TGTGCCAGCAGTGAGCGGGGGTATTTAGATACGCAGTATTTT.

CDR3 nucleotides: TGTGCCAGCTCTCTGGCCGGGTACACAGATACGCAGTATTTT. Translation gives CASSLAGYTDTQYF. The rearrangement uses TRBV27 and TRBJ2-3, with D unresolved. In germline, CDR1 is MNHEY, CDR2 SMNVEV (reference sequence). The CDR3 loop spans 14 amino acids. V was shortened by 8 bases and J by 2 bases, with 14 bases between the two germline ends.

The chain couples TRBV10-2 to TRBJ2-7, with D unresolved. V lost 1 base to trimming and J lost 7 bases, with 14 bases between them. Germline CDR1 WSHSY, CDR2 SAAADI. This CDR3 has 14 residues. CDR3 DNA sequence: TGCGCCAGCAGTGAGTTAGTCAGGACGTCAGAGCAGTACTTC. Its protein is CASSELVRTSEQYF.

The chain joins TRBV27 to TRBJ2-5, with D possibly being TRBD1 (5 bases). Trimming took off 8 bases at V and 5 bases at J, with 21 bases between the two ends. CDR1 is MNHEY and CDR2 is SMNVEV in the germline V gene (reference sequence). The CDR3 runs to 15 residues. The CDR3 DNA follows: TGTGCCAGCTGCAAACAGGCCCTCCCAATGGAGACCCAGTACTTC. Amino acids: CASCKQALPMETQYF.

This chain links TRBV20-1 with TRBJ2-7; D is uncertain. This CDR3 has 11 residues. Trimming took off 3 bases at V and 9 bases at J, with 12 bases between the two ends. Germline V lookup: CDR1 DFQATT, CDR2 SNEGSKA (reference sequence). DNA for the CDR3: TGCAGTGCTAGCGGGCTCCCAGGGCAGTACTTC. Translating it yields CSASGLPGQYF.